This T cell receptor beta chain was sequenced in a study of blood T cell repertoires in COVID-19. Study-wide background: The cDNA or gDNA used as material had been derived from T cells, B-cell-depleted T cells, or PBMCs.

The authors' processing: Researchers report that nucleated cell counts were estimated from reference gene primer amplification. Data came from immunoSEQ multiplex PCR; TCRdb stores just in-frame clones and leaves some out. The V and J calls and the clone size are those of that table, but D and trimming were determined from the DNA. The data contain 120,000 or so clones, around 80% of them singletons. Per the germline V gene, CDR1 is KGHSH and CDR2 is LQKENI. The V end was cut by 2 bases, the J end by 5 bases, with 5 bases between. The CDR3 runs 12 residues. Sequencing was performed on peripheral blood. The clonotype comes from a woman between 45 and 65 years old with acute or convalescent COVID-19. This chain connects TRBV18 to TRBJ2-3; no reliable D call. For the CDR3, the DNA is TGTGCCAGCTCACCAGCGGTAGATACGCAGTATTTT. Amino acids: CASSPAVDTQYF.